A selection of T cell receptor beta chains follows, all from one sample in a study of post-analysis software for immune sequencing data. One entry per CDR3 protein, called by TCRdb with MiXCR from the PCR reads. The sample gives around 400,000 distinct CDR3 sequences, less than 40% of which show up once; around 8% is in the top ten. The specimen was blood. The source is a girl aged 2-15 years with multiple sclerosis. Both conserved end residues are part of each CDR3. A D gene is named only where the DNA matches it firmly. Where a row states a size, it is once, few, many or the class of an expanded clone; other rows omit it.

V gene: TRBV15; J gene: TRBJ2-5; CDR3 length: 15; clone size: few; D gene: TRBD1; CDR3 protein: CATSRNRGAGETQYF; CDR3 DNA: TGTGCCACCAGCAGAAACAGGGGCGCAGGAGAGACCCAGTACTTC
V gene: TRBV10-3; J gene: TRBJ1-2; CDR3 length: 12; clone size: .; D gene: .; CDR3 protein: CAISPDNYGYTF; CDR3 DNA: TGTGCCATCAGCCCTGACAACTATGGCTACACCTTC
V gene: TRBV6-5; J gene: TRBJ1-1; CDR3 length: 15; clone size: .; D gene: TRBD1; CDR3 protein: CASRAWGQGGTEAFF; CDR3 DNA: TGTGCCAGCAGGGCGTGGGGACAGGGAGGGACTGAAGCTTTCTTT
V gene: TRBV5-1; J gene: TRBJ2-7; CDR3 length: 17; clone size: .; D gene: TRBD2; CDR3 protein: CASSLVALTSGGREQYF; CDR3 DNA: TGCGCCAGCAGCTTGGTGGCCCTCACTAGCGGGGGTCGCGAGCAGTACTTC
V gene: TRBV2; J gene: TRBJ1-1; CDR3 length: 14; clone size: .; D gene: .; CDR3 protein: CASSDWRGNTEAFF; CDR3 DNA: TGTGCCAGCAGTGATTGGCGAGGCAACACTGAAGCTTTCTTT
V gene: TRBV29-1; J gene: TRBJ2-1; CDR3 length: 12; clone size: few; D gene: .; CDR3 protein: CSASSNYNEQFF; CDR3 DNA: TGCAGCGCGTCTAGTAACTACAATGAGCAGTTCTTC
V gene: TRBV7-9; J gene: TRBJ2-1; CDR3 length: 15; clone size: .; D gene: TRBD2; CDR3 protein: CASRSGGAFFNEQFF; CDR3 DNA: TGTGCCAGCAGATCCGGGGGGGCCTTCTTCAATGAGCAGTTCTTC
V gene: TRBV10-3; J gene: TRBJ1-6; CDR3 length: 15; clone size: few; D gene: .; CDR3 protein: CAISESGQYNSPLHF; CDR3 DNA: TGTGCCATCAGTGAGTCGGGGCAATATAATTCACCCCTCCACTTT
V gene: TRBV7-6; J gene: TRBJ1-4; CDR3 length: 14; clone size: .; D gene: .; CDR3 protein: CASSLGGRYEKLFF; CDR3 DNA: TGTGCCAGCAGCTTAGGTGGGCGGTATGAAAAACTGTTTTTT
V gene: TRBV12-3/TRBV12-4; J gene: TRBJ1-2; CDR3 length: 15; clone size: few; D gene: .; CDR3 protein: CASSQNGRASYGYTF; CDR3 DNA: TGTGCCAGCAGTCAAAACGGCAGGGCCTCCTATGGCTACACCTTC
V gene: TRBV10-3; J gene: TRBJ2-3; CDR3 length: 14; clone size: few; D gene: .; CDR3 protein: CAVSESRGVLTQYF; CDR3 DNA: TGTGCCGTCAGTGAGTCTCGGGGAGTACTAACGCAGTATTTT
V gene: TRBV6-2/TRBV6-3; J gene: TRBJ2-7; CDR3 length: 13; clone size: once; D gene: .; CDR3 protein: CASSAGHPYEQYF; CDR3 DNA: TGTGCCAGCAGTGCGGGACACCCCTACGAGCAGTACTTC
V gene: TRBV20-1; J gene: TRBJ2-4; CDR3 length: 17; clone size: many; D gene: .; CDR3 protein: CSARDGPEGVAKNIQYF; CDR3 DNA: TGCAGTGCTAGGGATGGGCCGGAGGGAGTAGCCAAAAACATTCAGTACTTC
V gene: TRBV20-1; J gene: TRBJ2-7; CDR3 length: 15; clone size: few; D gene: .; CDR3 protein: CSARDRAEALYEQYF; CDR3 DNA: TGCAGTGCTAGAGACCGGGCCGAGGCCCTCTACGAGCAGTACTTC
V gene: TRBV4-1; J gene: TRBJ2-3; CDR3 length: 16; clone size: .; D gene: .; CDR3 protein: CASSQERQAWTDTQYF; CDR3 DNA: TGCGCCAGCAGCCAAGAGAGACAGGCCTGGACGGATACGCAGTATTTT
V gene: TRBV20-1; J gene: TRBJ1-6; CDR3 length: 14; clone size: .; D gene: .; CDR3 protein: CSAQTGTDNSPLHF; CDR3 DNA: TGCAGTGCTCAGACCGGGACGGATAATTCACCCCTCCACTTT
V gene: TRBV28; J gene: TRBJ1-1; CDR3 length: 12; clone size: .; D gene: .; CDR3 protein: CASRSDRTEAFF; CDR3 DNA: TGTGCCAGCAGAAGCGACCGTACTGAAGCTTTCTTT
V gene: TRBV6-2/TRBV6-3; J gene: TRBJ2-1; CDR3 length: 22; clone size: few; D gene: TRBD2; CDR3 protein: CASSYLPGTGRTSGKSYNEQFF; CDR3 DNA: TGTGCCAGCAGTTACCTCCCCGGGACAGGACGGACTAGCGGGAAGTCCTACAATGAGCAGTTCTTC
V gene: TRBV28; J gene: TRBJ2-7; CDR3 length: 15; clone size: .; D gene: .; CDR3 protein: CASSLFPRQDYEQYF; CDR3 DNA: TGTGCCAGCAGTTTATTCCCCAGACAGGACTACGAGCAGTACTTC
V gene: TRBV6-2/TRBV6-3; J gene: TRBJ1-1; CDR3 length: 17; clone size: .; D gene: .; CDR3 protein: CASSYSRGRRANTEAFF; CDR3 DNA: TGTGCCAGCAGTTACTCTAGAGGAAGGCGGGCGAACACTGAAGCTTTCTTT
V gene: TRBV20-1; J gene: TRBJ1-2; CDR3 length: 13; clone size: few; D gene: TRBD1; CDR3 protein: CSASSGTGQGYTF; CDR3 DNA: TGCAGTGCTAGTTCCGGGACAGGGCAGGGCTACACCTTC
V gene: TRBV5-1; J gene: TRBJ2-3; CDR3 length: 15; clone size: few; D gene: TRBD1; CDR3 protein: CASSLHRDSPDTQYF; CDR3 DNA: TGCGCCAGCAGCTTGCACAGGGACAGCCCAGATACGCAGTATTTT
V gene: TRBV10-3; J gene: TRBJ1-2; CDR3 length: 15; clone size: few; D gene: .; CDR3 protein: CAISRRGLEDGGYTF; CDR3 DNA: TGTGCCATCAGTCGGCGGGGGTTGGAGGACGGTGGCTACACCTTC
V gene: TRBV7-3; J gene: TRBJ1-1; CDR3 length: 13; clone size: few; D gene: .; CDR3 protein: CASRFTIGTEAFF; CDR3 DNA: TGTGCCAGCAGATTCACTATCGGGACTGAAGCTTTCTTT
V gene: TRBV15; J gene: TRBJ2-7; CDR3 length: 14; clone size: few; D gene: .; CDR3 protein: CATSSTGFAYEQYF; CDR3 DNA: TGTGCCACCAGCAGTACAGGGTTCGCCTACGAGCAGTACTTC
V gene: TRBV24-1; J gene: TRBJ2-3; CDR3 length: 16; clone size: .; D gene: .; CDR3 protein: CATSPTVVMKEDTQYF; CDR3 DNA: TGTGCCACCAGTCCGACCGTTGTGATGAAAGAAGATACGCAGTATTTT
V gene: TRBV20-1; J gene: TRBJ1-1; CDR3 length: 13; clone size: .; D gene: TRBD1; CDR3 protein: CSATWTGNTEAFF; CDR3 DNA: TGCAGTGCTACTTGGACAGGGAACACTGAAGCTTTCTTT
V gene: TRBV9; J gene: TRBJ1-1; CDR3 length: 15; clone size: .; D gene: .; CDR3 protein: CASTDLDLNQKVAFF; CDR3 DNA: TGTGCCAGCACAGACCTGGACCTCAATCAGAAGGTAGCTTTCTTT
V gene: TRBV7-7; J gene: TRBJ2-5; CDR3 length: 17; clone size: .; D gene: .; CDR3 protein: CASSLGGAGPLQETQYF; CDR3 DNA: TGTGCTAGTAGCTTAGGTGGGGCAGGACCCCTCCAAGAGACCCAGTACTTC
V gene: TRBV5-1; J gene: TRBJ1-2; CDR3 length: 13; clone size: .; D gene: TRBD1; CDR3 protein: CASSLGTGSGYTF; CDR3 DNA: TGCGCCAGCAGCTTGGGGACAGGTTCTGGCTACACCTTC
V gene: TRBV7-9; J gene: TRBJ2-7; CDR3 length: 15; clone size: .; D gene: .; CDR3 protein: CVSSAGDVSSYEQYF; CDR3 DNA: TGTGTCAGCAGCGCAGGGGACGTGAGCTCCTACGAGCAGTACTTC
V gene: TRBV7-9; J gene: TRBJ2-5; CDR3 length: 15; clone size: few; D gene: TRBD1; CDR3 protein: CASSRGTGLQETQYF; CDR3 DNA: TGTGCCAGCAGCCGCGGGACAGGCCTACAAGAGACCCAGTACTTC
V gene: TRBV4-2; J gene: TRBJ2-7; CDR3 length: 15; clone size: .; D gene: TRBD1; CDR3 protein: CASSHPQGNGNEQYF; CDR3 DNA: TGTGCCAGCAGCCACCCACAGGGGAACGGGAACGAGCAGTACTTC
V gene: TRBV12-3/TRBV12-4; J gene: TRBJ2-7; CDR3 length: 15; clone size: few; D gene: .; CDR3 protein: CASSPQAEGGYEQYF; CDR3 DNA: TGTGCCAGCAGCCCCCAAGCCGAGGGGGGGTACGAGCAGTACTTC
V gene: TRBV18; J gene: TRBJ1-5; CDR3 length: 13; clone size: .; D gene: .; CDR3 protein: CASSQGDYQPQHF; CDR3 DNA: TGTGCCAGCTCGCAAGGGGATTATCAGCCCCAGCATTTT
V gene: TRBV28; J gene: TRBJ1-4; CDR3 length: 14; clone size: once; D gene: .; CDR3 protein: CASSLAQGGEKLFF; CDR3 DNA: TGTGCCAGCAGTTTGGCACAGGGAGGTGAAAAACTGTTTTTT
V gene: TRBV6-6; J gene: TRBJ2-1; CDR3 length: 15; clone size: .; D gene: TRBD2; CDR3 protein: CASSSTSGSHNEQFF; CDR3 DNA: TGTGCCAGCAGTTCGACTAGCGGGAGCCACAATGAGCAGTTCTTC
V gene: TRBV28; J gene: TRBJ2-1; CDR3 length: 12; clone size: .; D gene: TRBD2; CDR3 protein: CASSGRWYEQFF; CDR3 DNA: TGTGCCAGTAGCGGGAGATGGTATGAGCAGTTCTTC
V gene: TRBV14; J gene: TRBJ2-5; CDR3 length: 16; clone size: .; D gene: TRBD2; CDR3 protein: CASSHLERELGETQYF; CDR3 DNA: TGTGCCAGCAGCCACTTGGAGCGGGAGCTTGGGGAGACCCAGTACTTC
V gene: TRBV6-4; J gene: TRBJ1-6; CDR3 length: 16; clone size: few; D gene: .; CDR3 protein: CASSAAGSPNNSPLHF; CDR3 DNA: TGTGCCAGCAGTGCCGCGGGGAGTCCCAATAATTCACCCCTCCACTTT
V gene: TRBV15; J gene: TRBJ2-3; CDR3 length: 16; clone size: few; D gene: TRBD2; CDR3 protein: CATSRELASGEDTQYF; CDR3 DNA: TGTGCCACCAGCAGAGAACTGGCTAGCGGGGAAGATACGCAGTATTTT
V gene: TRBV20-1; J gene: TRBJ2-7; CDR3 length: 17; clone size: .; D gene: TRBD2; CDR3 protein: CSAKPGLAGTYLYEQYF; CDR3 DNA: TGCAGTGCCAAACCGGGACTAGCGGGCACTTACCTCTACGAGCAGTACTTC
V gene: TRBV10-3; J gene: TRBJ2-7; CDR3 length: 10; clone size: .; D gene: .; CDR3 protein: CAILQSEQYF; CDR3 DNA: TGTGCCATCCTGCAGAGCGAGCAGTACTTC
V gene: TRBV6-5; J gene: TRBJ1-2; CDR3 length: 13; clone size: .; D gene: .; CDR3 protein: CASSNGGNCGYTF; CDR3 DNA: TGTGCCAGCAGTAACGGGGGCAACTGTGGCTACACCTTC
V gene: TRBV29-1; J gene: TRBJ1-6; CDR3 length: 13; clone size: .; D gene: TRBD1; CDR3 protein: CSVGQGGNSPLHF; CDR3 DNA: TGCAGCGTGGGACAGGGAGGTAATTCACCCCTCCACTTT
V gene: TRBV20-1; J gene: TRBJ2-7; CDR3 length: 13; clone size: few; D gene: .; CDR3 protein: CSAGTQSSYEQYF; CDR3 DNA: TGCAGTGCCGGGACCCAGAGCTCCTACGAGCAGTACTTC
V gene: TRBV20-1; J gene: TRBJ1-2; CDR3 length: 13; clone size: few; D gene: .; CDR3 protein: CSAPFQSNYGYTF; CDR3 DNA: TGCAGTGCTCCGTTCCAATCTAACTATGGCTACACCTTC
V gene: TRBV5-1; J gene: TRBJ2-5; CDR3 length: 14; clone size: .; D gene: .; CDR3 protein: CASSFGGSEETQYF; CDR3 DNA: TGCGCCAGCAGCTTTGGCGGTAGCGAAGAGACCCAGTACTTC
V gene: TRBV21-1; J gene: TRBJ1-1; CDR3 length: 16; clone size: .; D gene: .; CDR3 protein: CASSMDRGFCGSEAFF; CDR3 DNA: TGTGCCAGCAGCATGGACAGGGGGTTTTGTGGCTCTGAAGCTTTCTTT
V gene: TRBV7-9; J gene: TRBJ2-7; CDR3 length: 17; clone size: .; D gene: TRBD2; CDR3 protein: CSSSPPRVGLAGVEQYF; CDR3 DNA: TGTTCCAGCAGCCCACCGCGGGTGGGACTAGCGGGGGTCGAGCAGTACTTC
V gene: TRBV20-1; J gene: TRBJ2-2; CDR3 length: 11; clone size: .; D gene: .; CDR3 protein: CSARDMGGLFF; CDR3 DNA: TGCAGTGCTAGAGATATGGGGGGGCTGTTTTTT
V gene: TRBV12-5; J gene: TRBJ2-7; CDR3 length: 14; clone size: .; D gene: .; CDR3 protein: CASGLGAQTYEQYF; CDR3 DNA: TGTGCTAGTGGTTTGGGGGCGCAAACCTACGAGCAGTACTTC
V gene: TRBV29-1; J gene: TRBJ1-1; CDR3 length: 13; clone size: .; D gene: TRBD1; CDR3 protein: CSVDQGANTEAFF; CDR3 DNA: TGCAGCGTTGACCAGGGGGCAAACACTGAAGCTTTCTTT
V gene: TRBV27; J gene: TRBJ2-3; CDR3 length: 18; clone size: .; D gene: .; CDR3 protein: CASSLLDLAKAGTDTQYF; CDR3 DNA: TGTGCCAGCAGTTTACTCGATCTGGCCAAGGCAGGCACAGATACGCAGTATTTT
V gene: TRBV5-1; J gene: TRBJ2-3; CDR3 length: 14; clone size: few; D gene: .; CDR3 protein: CASSTLDSTDTQYF; CDR3 DNA: TGCGCCAGCAGCACCTTGGACAGCACAGATACGCAGTATTTT